The 16 T cell receptor beta chains below come from one sample, sequenced in a study of blood T cell repertoires in COVID-19. Clones were read by immunoSEQ multiplex PCR, and TCRdb kept only the in-frame ones, dropping some. This sample has approximately 280,000 clones; 90% occur once, and the top ten carry roughly 1.5%. Source material: PBMCs or T cells enriched from blood (not recorded which). The receptors originated from a woman between 18 and 30 years old with acute COVID-19.

As DNA, the CDR3 is TGTGCCACCAGTGCCCAGGGGGCAGATACGCAGTATTTT. Translating it yields CATSAQGADTQYF. The chain carries TRBV24-1 and TRBJ2-3; 7 bases align to TRBD1. Germline V lookup: CDR1 KGHDR, CDR2 SFDVKD. V trimming: 5 bases; J trimming: 4 bases; junction bases outside the gene matches: 2. This CDR3 has 13 amino acids.

The rearrangement links TRBV25-1 to TRBJ2-1; 8 bases line up with TRBD2. Looked up from germline, CDR1 is MGHDK and CDR2 is SYGVNS. This CDR3 spans 13 amino acids. The J segment lost 0 bases and the V segment lost 11 bases, leaving 3 bases of the junction unmatched. In nucleotides, the CDR3 is TGTGCCTCCAGCGGGAGCTCCTACAATGAGCAGTTCTTC. This encodes CASSGSSYNEQFF.

This clone has just one count. The V and J genes are TRBV21-1 and TRBJ1-3; the table's D call, TRBD1, was not checked against the DNA. TRBV21-1 is annotated as a pseudogene. The CDR3 loop spans 18 amino acids. Here the CDR3 DNA reads TGTGCCAGCAGCCGGATGAGGGAACAGGGGGATCGTGGAAACACCATATATTTT. This gives the protein CASSRMREQGDRGNTIYF.

The rearrangement joins TRBV29-1 to TRBJ2-1; 11 nucleotides agree with TRBD2. CDR1 and CDR2 (germline): SQVTM, ANQGSEA. V was pared by 8 bases and J by 7 bases, with 16 bases of the junction left unmatched. This CDR3 is 16 amino acids long. CDR3 loop: CSSLNPGASGRNEQFF. CDR3 DNA: TGCAGCTCGTTGAACCCGGGGGCTAGCGGGAGGAATGAGCAGTTCTTC.

The chain recombines TRBV2 with TRBJ2-7; 8 bases agree with TRBD2. After removal of 4 bases from V and 3 bases from J, the junction contained 2 bases not matched to a gene. The CDR3 contains 13 residues. CDR1 and CDR2 from the germline V gene are SNHLY and FYNNEI. The CDR3: CASSVGTSYEQYF. CDR3 DNA: TGTGCCAGCAGTGTCGGGACTAGCTACGAGCAGTACTTC.

The rearrangement links TRBV7-2 to TRBJ2-7; 12 nucleotides match TRBD2. This CDR3 comprises 15 residues. With 5 bases clipped from V and 4 bases from J, the junction kept 6 bases outside the gene matches. The germline gives CDR1 SGHTA, CDR2 FQGNSA. CDR3 coding DNA: TGTGCCAGCAGCACATCTAGCGGGAGGGGGTACGAGCAGTACTTC. Protein product: CASSTSSGRGYEQYF.

Only one count was recorded for this clone. The J gene is TRBJ2-1, the V gene TRBV4-3; TRBD2 matches at 11 bases. V lost 4 bases to trimming and J lost 5 bases; unmatched junction nucleotides: 4. Per the germline V gene, CDR1 is LGHNA and CDR2 is YSLEER. CDR3 length: 15 residues. CDR3 amino acids: CASSPGLAANNEQFF. CDR3 DNA: TGCGCCAGCAGCCCGGGACTAGCGGCAAACAATGAGCAGTTCTTC.

The chain has TRBV29-1 and TRBJ2-1, with D possibly matching TRBD2 (5 bases). The CDR3 is 15 residues long. The germline V gene encodes CDR1 SQVTM and CDR2 ANQGSEA. V lost 6 bases, J lost 5 bases, and 20 bases lay in between. CDR3 residues: CSVAPTGFADNEQFF. CDR3 DNA sequence: TGCAGCGTAGCCCCTACGGGATTCGCCGACAATGAGCAGTTCTTC.

The J gene is TRBJ1-6, the V gene TRBV20-1; TRBD1 might be the D (5 bases). Germline assignment: CDR1 DFQATT and CDR2 SNEGSKA (reference sequence). This CDR3 has 15 amino acids. Trimming cost V 3 bases and J 7 bases, with 16 bases left between them. CDR3 DNA: TGCAGTGCTAGTGTTGCCCAGGGTTTGAATTCACCCCTCCACTTT. Translation: CSASVAQGLNSPLHF.

This clone has a handful of counts. The V and J genes are TRBV4-3 and TRBJ2-1; 15 bases are a match to TRBD2. The CDR3 totals 19 residues. Germline-derived CDR1 and CDR2 are LGHNA and YSLEER. The V segment lost 0 bases and the J segment 7 bases; nucleotides outside the gene matches: 10. CDR3 in amino acids: CASSQDRGLAGGWSNEQFF. In DNA form, the CDR3 reads TGCGCCAGCAGCCAAGATAGGGGACTAGCGGGAGGTTGGTCTAATGAGCAGTTCTTC.

The chain uses TRBV10-3 and TRBJ1-2, with a weak D call TRBD1 (6 bases). The CDR3 consists of 12 residues. Trimming shortened V by 4 bases and J by 7 bases, and 10 bases separated the two germline ends. Looked up from germline, CDR1 is ENHRY and CDR2 is SYGVKD. The CDR3 region is CAISAGDPGYTF. As DNA, the CDR3 is TGTGCCATCAGTGCAGGGGACCCTGGCTACACCTTC.

This chain's CDR3 is CASVRDRAYGYTF. The CDR3 DNA sequence: TGTGCCAGCGTCCGGGACAGGGCTTATGGCTACACCTTC. The chain joins TRBV19 to TRBJ1-2; TRBD1 matches 9 bases. There are 13 residues in the CDR3. J gave up 5 bases and V 9 bases, and 7 bases lay outside the gene matches. Germline V CDR1 and CDR2: LNHDA, SQIVND (reference sequence).

This sequence joins TRBV7-8 and TRBJ1-4; 12 bases are shared with TRBD1. Germline-derived CDR1 and CDR2 are SGHVS and FQNEAQ. The CDR3 covers 15 residues. V dropped 5 bases and J dropped 7; count of bases not matched to a gene: 5. CDR3 nucleotides: TGTGCCAGCAGCAAAGGGACAGGGGGCCGTGAAAAACTGTTTTTT. As protein: CASSKGTGGREKLFF.

This chain connects TRBV5-1 to TRBJ2-2, with 14 bases matching TRBD2. Germline values: CDR1 SGHRS, CDR2 YFSETQ. With V trimmed by 4 bases and J by 4 bases, 15 bases remained unmatched. There are 20 residues in the CDR3. CDR3 DNA: TGCGCCAGCAGCCCCCGGTCTCCGGGACTAGCGGGAGCGGGCACCGGGGAGCTGTTTTTT. As protein: CASSPRSPGLAGAGTGELFF.

V and J are TRBV15 and TRBJ2-1, with 8 bases lining up with TRBD2. Germline V gives CDR1 LNHNV, CDR2 YYDKDF (reference sequence). The CDR3 contains 17 residues. The V segment lost 1 base and the J segment 7 bases; nucleotides outside the gene matches: 12. For the CDR3, the DNA is TGTGCCACCAGCAGAGGCGCCGCAGCGGGAGTCGGTAATGAGCAGTTCTTC. Its translation is CATSRGAAAGVGNEQFF.

V usage is TRBV19 and J usage is TRBJ1-2; TRBD1 matches 8 bases. Germline lookup yields CDR1 LNHDA and CDR2 SQIVND (reference sequence). The CDR3 totals 14 residues. Trimming took 9 bases from V and 2 from J; bases not matched to a gene: 8. CDR3 coding DNA: TGTGCCAGAGACCCGGGACAGGAGAACTATGGCTACACCTTC. Translating gives CARDPGQENYGYTF.